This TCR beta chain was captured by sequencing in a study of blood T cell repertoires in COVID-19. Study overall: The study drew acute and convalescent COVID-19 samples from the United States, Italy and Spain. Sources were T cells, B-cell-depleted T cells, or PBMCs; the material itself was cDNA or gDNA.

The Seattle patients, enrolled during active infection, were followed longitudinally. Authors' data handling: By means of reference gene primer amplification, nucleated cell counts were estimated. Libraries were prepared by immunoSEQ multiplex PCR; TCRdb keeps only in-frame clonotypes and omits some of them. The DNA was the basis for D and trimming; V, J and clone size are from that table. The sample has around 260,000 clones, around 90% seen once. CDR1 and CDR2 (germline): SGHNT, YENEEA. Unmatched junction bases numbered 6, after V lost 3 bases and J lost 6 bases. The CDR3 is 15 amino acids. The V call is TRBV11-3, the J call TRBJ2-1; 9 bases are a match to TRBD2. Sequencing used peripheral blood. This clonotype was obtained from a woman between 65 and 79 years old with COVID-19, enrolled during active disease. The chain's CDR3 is CASSFFSAGGNEQFF. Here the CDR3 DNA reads TGTGCCAGCAGCTTTTTTTCAGCGGGAGGCAATGAGCAGTTCTTC.